These T cell receptor beta chains were read from a single sample in a study of blood T cell repertoires in COVID-19. Here immunoSEQ multiplex PCR was the method, and the copy in TCRdb shows in-frame clones only, minus some. The sample includes about 42,000 clones, roughly 81% of them seen just once. The source material was peripheral blood. The receptors were gathered from a woman aged 70-85 years with acute or convalescent COVID-19. Each CDR3 is given with its conserved first and last residue. Each record gives: J gene, clone size, V gene, D gene, CDR3 protein, CDR3 DNA. The D gene is left open where the match is weak. Size tells how often a clone was seen (once, few, many) or the class of an expanded clone, and some rows leave it out.

j_call: TRBJ1-5
clone_size: -
v_call: TRBV5-6
d_call: -
cdr3_aa: CASSYNSGDPKQPQHF
cdr3_nt: TGTGCCAGCAGCTACAACTCCGGGGATCCCAAACAGCCCCAGCATTTT

j_call: TRBJ2-5
clone_size: -
v_call: TRBV11-3
d_call: -
cdr3_aa: CASQVGRDTSGETQYF
cdr3_nt: TGTGCCAGCCAGGTTGGTAGAGACACCAGCGGGGAGACCCAGTACTTC

j_call: TRBJ1-2
clone_size: -
v_call: TRBV6-1
d_call: -
cdr3_aa: CASSDVQTQTGRNNYGYTF
cdr3_nt: TGTGCCAGCAGTGACGTCCAAACCCAGACCGGGAGGAATAACTATGGCTACACCTTC

j_call: TRBJ2-2
clone_size: few
v_call: TRBV30
d_call: TRBD2
cdr3_aa: CAWRKSGELGELFF
cdr3_nt: TGTGCCTGGAGGAAGAGCGGGGAGCTCGGGGAGCTGTTTTTT

j_call: TRBJ2-1
clone_size: few
v_call: TRBV7-2
d_call: -
cdr3_aa: CASSSGTNRLREQFF
cdr3_nt: TGTGCCAGCAGCTCCGGGACAAACAGACTTAGGGAGCAGTTCTTC

j_call: TRBJ1-2
clone_size: -
v_call: TRBV2
d_call: -
cdr3_aa: CASSGGVGYGYTF
cdr3_nt: TGTGCCAGCAGTGGGGGAGTAGGCTATGGCTACACCTTC

j_call: TRBJ2-5
clone_size: -
v_call: TRBV5-1
d_call: -
cdr3_aa: CASSLGLGAVQETQYF
cdr3_nt: TGCGCCAGCAGCTTGGGGTTGGGGGCAGTCCAAGAGACCCAGTACTTC

j_call: TRBJ2-5
clone_size: -
v_call: TRBV7-2
d_call: TRBD2
cdr3_aa: CASSLSAGGLETQYF
cdr3_nt: TGTGCCAGCAGCTTATCAGCGGGGGGGCTTGAGACCCAGTACTTC

j_call: TRBJ1-2
clone_size: -
v_call: TRBV6-5
d_call: -
cdr3_aa: CASSRPGLADGYTF
cdr3_nt: TGTGCCAGCAGTCGGCCCGGACTGGCGGACGGCTACACCTTC

j_call: TRBJ2-7
clone_size: -
v_call: TRBV6-5
d_call: TRBD1
cdr3_aa: CASRYPGQGVYEQYF
cdr3_nt: TGTGCCAGCAGATATCCGGGACAGGGGGTTTACGAGCAGTACTTC